The entry that follows covers one T cell receptor beta chain sequence. Its target antigen remains unknown. No per-base quality is available; no much larger clone lies one base away. The data stem from a study of blood T cell repertoires in COVID-19 (dated by TCRdb to the early 2020s). Notes on the research overall: The collaborator samples originated in the United States, Italy and Spain and spanned the acute and convalescent phases of COVID-19. Where available, HLA class I and class II types were obtained from metadata supplied by the sample provider rather than from assay-based typing. The material from the prospective study consisted of cDNA or gDNA derived from T cells, B-cell-depleted T cells, or PBMCs. Samples came from the ongoing ImmuneRACE study (first 160 participants) plus 1,254 subjects from 6 global collaborators. Deeply sampled blood TCRbeta repertoires from subjects exposed to, actively infected with, or recovered from COVID-19 were included in the dataset. Nearly every sample came with metadata listing a de-identified subject ID, COVID-19 status, age in years and sex. The repertoires were released in a freely available public database intended as a resource for research on the immune response to SARS-CoV-2. Study-level results and caveats: How much clinical and demographic metadata was included differed by source and by participant, and the metadata was provided uncurated.

From the cysteine through the phenylalanine, the CDR3 covers 15 amino acids. The read is trimmed to its CDR3 DNA, 45 bases read in frame from base 1. In the germline V gene, CDR1 corresponds to SGHNT and CDR2 to YENEEA. V is cut by 0 bases and J by 0 bases, and the space between the germline ends is 6 bases. TCRbeta CDR3 regions were amplified from genomic DNA by means of the immunoSEQ Assay, a bias-controlled multiplex PCR. From the authors' description of their analysis: The number of nucleated cells in each sample was estimated from the amplification of reference gene primers within the assay. To quantify the absolute abundance of each unique TCRbeta CDR3 rearrangement, sequence reads were collapsed and filtered. Productive Simpson clonality was computed per sample as the square root of Simpson's diversity index over productive rearrangements. As stored in TCRdb, this immuneACCESS dataset retains in-frame rearrangements with V and J assigned. A fraction of the clones does not appear; measured against another copy, unresolved V genes explain less than half of the discrepancy, and the remainder lacks a known reason. V and J calls and clone size are given by that table; D and trimming were obtained from the DNA. The sample includes roughly 100,000 clones, with more than 80% observed a single time. The top ten clones comprise roughly 10% of the sample.

Whole blood was collected in K2EDTA tubes by collaborating institutions according to the institutions' own protocols. For TCRbeta analysis, collaborators shipped samples in one of three forms: frozen whole blood, isolated PBMCs, or DNA extracted from either of those sample types. Sequencing was carried out using peripheral blood. This receptor was obtained from a woman in her 70s with acute or convalescent COVID-19. Here the chain combines TRBV11-3 and TRBJ2-1, with no reliable assignment of the D segment. The CDR3 amino acid sequence is: CASSLDSSSYNEQFF. The DNA sequence is as follows: TGTGCCAGCAGCTTAGATTCGAGCTCCTACAATGAGCAGTTCTTC.